What follows are 18 T cell receptor beta chains derived from one specimen sequenced in a study of blood T cell repertoires in COVID-19. Only in-frame clones appear in the TCRdb table, and some are missing; sequencing was by immunoSEQ multiplex PCR. The sample has about 84,000 clones, more than 70% seen once. Sequences were obtained from peripheral blood. These TCRs come from a man at least 80 years old with active or convalescent COVID-19.

CDR3 DNA: TGTGCCAGCAGCCCACAACAGGAGTACTACGAGCAGTACTTC. Translated, it gives CASSPQQEYYEQYF. The chain recombines TRBV11-1 with TRBJ2-7; possible D gene TRBD1, 5 bases. Germline loops: CDR1 SGHAT, CDR2 FQDESV (reference sequence). This CDR3 contains 14 residues. Trimming stripped 5 bases from V and 3 bases from J, with 14 bases between.

The CDR3 DNA reads TGTGCCAGCACCCCCCGGGAGGGGGCGACCGGGGAGCTGTTTTTT. It encodes CASTPREGATGELFF. V and J are TRBV7-6 and TRBJ2-2, with TRBD2 as a possible D gene (8 bases). The V gene's germline CDR1 is SGHVS and CDR2 FNYEAQ. With 7 bases removed from V and 5 bases from J, the gap between germline ends came to 17 bases. There are 15 residues in the CDR3.

The chain joins TRBV7-2 to TRBJ2-5, with D possibly being TRBD1 (6 bases). Trimming shortened V by 4 bases and J by 2 bases, and 11 bases separated the two germline ends. Germline CDR1 SGHTA, CDR2 FQGNSA. The CDR3 length is 14 residues. This chain's CDR3 is CASSSRQEQETQYF. For the CDR3, the DNA is TGTGCCAGCAGCTCCCGACAGGAGCAAGAGACCCAGTACTTC.

The rearrangement links TRBV2 to TRBJ2-5; D is uncertain. CDR3 length: 10 amino acids. The V end was cut by 10 bases, the J end by 5 bases, with 8 bases between. CDR1 and CDR2 (germline): SNHLY, FYNNEI. In nucleotides, the CDR3 is TGTGCCACCCGGTGGGAGACCCAGTACTTC. Its translation is CATRWETQYF.

V gene TRBV7-2 combines with J gene TRBJ1-5; 9 positions match TRBD1. V shed 5 bases, J shed 5 bases, and the junction held 7 bases outside the gene matches. Germline V gene lookup returns CDR1 SGHTA and CDR2 FQGNSA. The CDR3 extends over 15 amino acids. The CDR3 region has the DNA TGTGCCAGCAGCGCAACAGGGGGCGGGTATCAGCCCCAGCATTTT. Its protein product is CASSATGGGYQPQHF. The full variable domain, with the rest looked up from reference TRBV7-2 and TRBJ1-5, is GAGVSQSPSNKVTEKGKDVELRCDPISGHTALYWYRQSLGQGLEFLIYFQGNSAPDKSGLPSDRFSAERTGGSVSTLTIQRTQQEDSAVYLCASSATGGGYQPQHFGDGTRLSIL.

The gene calls are TRBV7-6 and TRBJ2-1; 10 bases align to TRBD2. V trimming: 5 bases; J trimming: 3 bases; junction bases outside the gene matches: 10. Germline V gene sequence: CDR1 SGHVS, CDR2 FNYEAQ. CDR3 length: 17 residues. The CDR3 sequence: CASSLRLAGVLYNEQFF. The CDR3 region has the DNA TGTGCCAGCAGCCTCCGCCTAGCGGGGGTCCTCTACAATGAGCAGTTCTTC.

This clone was counted only a few times. This sequence joins TRBV9 and TRBJ2-5; D might be TRBD1 (6 bases). Trimming took 0 bases from V and 5 from J, leaving 14 bases between them. CDR1 and CDR2 from the germline V gene are SGDLS and YYNGEE. The CDR3 consists of 15 residues. The CDR3 sequence: CASSVGAGQGETQYF. CDR3 in DNA: TGTGCCAGCAGCGTAGGAGCAGGGCAGGGGGAGACCCAGTACTTC.

V gene TRBV9 combines with J gene TRBJ1-2; 8 bases are shared with TRBD1. CDR3 size: 15 residues. Germline CDR1 and CDR2: SGDLS and YYNGEE. V gave up 0 bases and J gave up 2 bases; unmatched junction bases: 3. In nucleotides, the CDR3 is TGTGCCAGCAGCGTAGCCTCAGGGGGCAACTATGGCTACACCTTC. Its translation: CASSVASGGNYGYTF. The variable domain in full, completed from reference TRBV9 and TRBJ1-2, reads DSGVTQTPKHLITATGQRVTLRCSPRSGDLSVYWYQQSLDQGLQFLIQYYNGEERAKGNILERFSAQQFPDLHSELNLSSLELGDSALYFCASSVASGGNYGYTFGSGTRLTVV.

This chain joins TRBV6-2 or TRBV6-3 and TRBJ2-2; TRBD1 aligns across 8 bases. Trimming removed 5 bases from V and 4 bases from J; junction bases left unmatched: 6. CDR3 length: 15 residues. CDR1 MNHEY and CDR2 SVGEGT come from the germline V gene. CDR3 residues: CASSQTGAITGELFF. CDR3 in DNA: TGTGCCAGCAGTCAGACAGGGGCCATCACCGGGGAGCTGTTTTTT.

V is TRBV5-6 and J is TRBJ1-3; tentative D call: TRBD1 (6 bases). The CDR3 has 13 amino acids. Germline CDR1 is SGHDT and CDR2 is YYEEEE. V lost 4 bases to trimming and J lost 4 bases, with 9 bases between them. As DNA, the CDR3 is TGTGCCAGCAGCAATACAGGGGGAAACACCATATATTTT. This encodes CASSNTGGNTIYF.

The chain carries TRBV6-2 or TRBV6-3 and TRBJ2-5, with 7 bases lining up with TRBD2. With 4 bases clipped from V and 2 bases from J, the junction kept 7 bases outside the gene matches. The CDR3 loop spans 15 amino acids. Germline CDR1 MNHEY, CDR2 SVGEGT. The CDR3 spells CASSSRQRGQETQYF. The CDR3 coding sequence is TGTGCCAGCAGTTCCCGCCAGCGGGGACAAGAGACCCAGTACTTC.

This clone was counted only a few times. The chain is built from TRBV30 and TRBJ2-2, with 9 bases fitting TRBD1. Trimming took 3 bases from V and 5 from J; bases not matched to a gene: 25. The CDR3 totals 21 residues. Germline CDR1 reads GTSNPN; CDR2 reads SVGIG (reference sequence). The CDR3: CAWRSPQRGQGKIRLTGELFF. In nucleotides, the CDR3 is TGTGCCTGGAGGTCCCCCCAACGGGGACAGGGTAAAATCAGGCTTACCGGGGAGCTGTTTTTT.

This clone has just a few counts. This chain links TRBV12-5 with TRBJ2-1; 9 positions match TRBD1. The ends lost 7 bases at V and 4 bases at J; junction bases unmatched: 5. The CDR3 consists of 14 residues. The germline V gene encodes CDR1 LGHNT and CDR2 FRNRAP. In DNA, the CDR3 is TGTGCTAGTGTTCTGGACAGGGGTTACAATGAGCAGTTCTTC. It codes for CASVLDRGYNEQFF. The full variable domain, in which reference TRBV12-5 and TRBJ2-1 provide the parts outside the CDR3, is DARVTQTPRHKVTEMGQEVTMRCQPILGHNTVFWYRQTMMQGLELLAYFRNRAPLDDSGMPKDRFSAEMPDATLATLKIQPSEPRDSAVYFCASVLDRGYNEQFFGPGTRLTVL.

The sample holds one count of this clone. This sequence joins TRBV9 and TRBJ1-1, with D possibly matching TRBD1 (6 bases). CDR3 length equals 14 residues. Germline lookup yields CDR1 SGDLS and CDR2 YYNGEE. Trimming shortened V by 2 bases and J by 1 base, and 9 bases separated the two germline ends. Written as DNA, the CDR3 is TGTGCCAGCAGCGTTTTGGGGGCGAACACTGAAGCTTTCTTT. This encodes CASSVLGANTEAFF.

J is TRBJ1-1 and V is TRBV10-3; a weak D match, TRBD1 (5 bases). The CDR3 has 14 amino acids. V was pared by 4 bases and J by 1 base, with 10 bases between. CDR1 and CDR2 (germline): ENHRY, SYGVKD. The chain's CDR3 is CAISVFGGNTEAFF. The CDR3 nucleotides are TGTGCCATCAGTGTGTTCGGGGGGAACACTGAAGCTTTCTTT.

This clone was picked up a small number of times. The chain employs TRBV20-1 and TRBJ1-2; a weak D match, TRBD1 (5 bases). Germline V gene sequence: CDR1 DFQATT, CDR2 SNEGSKA (reference sequence). Trimming stripped 3 bases from V and 3 bases from J, with 11 bases between. The CDR3 extends over 13 amino acids. The CDR3 DNA is TGCAGTGCTAGTTACGGGGGAGACTATGGCTACACCTTC. It encodes CSASYGGDYGYTF.

The sample holds a few counts of this clone. This chain joins TRBV5-1 and TRBJ1-3; tentative D call: TRBD1 (5 bases). The ends were cut back, 3 bases at V and 0 bases at J, with 13 bases in the middle. The CDR3 runs 16 residues. Germline V gives CDR1 SGHRS, CDR2 YFSETQ. CDR3 region: CASSSQSQGSGNTIYF. As DNA, the CDR3 is TGCGCCAGCAGCTCACAAAGCCAGGGCTCTGGAAACACCATATATTTT.

This clone was picked up a small number of times. The chain recombines TRBV7-2 with TRBJ1-5; TRBD1 is a possible D gene (5 bases). The CDR3 contains 15 residues. Germline V gene sequence: CDR1 SGHTA, CDR2 FQGNSA. V shed 1 base and J shed 5 bases, with 12 bases lying between them. The CDR3 DNA sequence: TGTGCCAGCAGCTTAGATGTGGGGGGTTATCAGCCCCAGCATTTT. Translating gives CASSLDVGGYQPQHF.